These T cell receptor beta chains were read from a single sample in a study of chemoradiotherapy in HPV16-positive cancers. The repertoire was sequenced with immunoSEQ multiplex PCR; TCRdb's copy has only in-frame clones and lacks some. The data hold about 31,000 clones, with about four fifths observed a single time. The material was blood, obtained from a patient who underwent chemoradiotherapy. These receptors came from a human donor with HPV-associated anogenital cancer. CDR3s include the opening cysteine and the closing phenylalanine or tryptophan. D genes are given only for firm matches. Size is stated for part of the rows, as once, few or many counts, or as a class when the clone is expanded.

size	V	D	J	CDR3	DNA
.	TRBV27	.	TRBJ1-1	CASRDYGNTEAFF	TGTGCCAGCAGGGACTATGGGAACACTGAAGCTTTCTTT
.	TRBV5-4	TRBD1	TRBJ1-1	CASSLVTGVGRTEAFF	TGTGCCAGCAGCTTGGTGACAGGGGTGGGACGCACTGAAGCTTTCTTT
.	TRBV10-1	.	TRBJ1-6	CASSVSVVRRQNSPLHF	TGCGCCAGCAGTGTATCGGTAGTGAGGCGTCAGAATTCACCCCTCCACTTT
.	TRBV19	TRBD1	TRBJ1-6	CASTIGGATGNSPLHF	TGTGCCAGTACCATAGGGGGCGCGACAGGGAATTCACCCCTCCACTTT
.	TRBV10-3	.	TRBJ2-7	CAIGAGLGYEQYF	TGTGCCATCGGGGCGGGCCTGGGATACGAGCAGTACTTC
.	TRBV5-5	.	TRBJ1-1	CASSLVEGRAFF	TGTGCCAGCAGCCTCGTGGAGGGGAGGGCTTTCTTT
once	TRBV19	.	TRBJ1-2	CASSIGFSNYGYTF	TGTGCCAGTAGTATTGGCTTTTCTAACTATGGCTACACCTTC
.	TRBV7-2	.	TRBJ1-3	CASSPPGGGGGNTIYF	TGTGCCAGCAGCCCCCCCGGGGGGGGTGGGGGAAACACCATATATTTT
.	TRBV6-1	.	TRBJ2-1	CASSRTPGYEQFF	TGTGCCAGCAGTCGGACTCCCGGCTATGAGCAGTTCTTC
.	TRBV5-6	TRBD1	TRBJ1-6	CASSSMGQTERNSPLHF	TGTGCCAGCAGCTCGATGGGACAGACGGAGAGAAATTCACCCCTCCACTTT
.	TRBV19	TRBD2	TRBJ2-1	CASSIRGGSNEQFF	TGTGCCAGTAGTATCCGGGGGGGCTCGAATGAGCAGTTCTTC
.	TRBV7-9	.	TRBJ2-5	CASSLPSRETQYF	TGTGCCAGCAGCTTACCTAGCCGAGAGACCCAGTACTTC
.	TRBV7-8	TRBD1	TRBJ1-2	CASSPGTGIGYTF	TGTGCCAGCAGCCCGGGGACAGGGATTGGCTACACCTTC
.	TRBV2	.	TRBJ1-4	CASSDQPDGLFF	TGTGCCAGCAGTGATCAACCCGACGGCCTGTTTTTT
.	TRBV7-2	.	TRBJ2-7	CASSPGVGAVYF	TGTGCCAGCAGTCCAGGCGTTGGAGCGGTGTACTTC
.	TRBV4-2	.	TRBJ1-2	CASSQEGREYGYTF	TGTGCCAGCAGCCAAGAGGGGCGGGAGTATGGCTACACCTTC
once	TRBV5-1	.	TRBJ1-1	CASSLEGELGAFF	TGCGCCAGCAGCTTGGAGGGTGAACTGGGAGCTTTCTTT
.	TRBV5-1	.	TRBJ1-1	CASSPGYENTEAFF	TGCGCCAGCAGCCCGGGGTACGAGAACACTGAAGCTTTCTTT